These T cell receptor beta chains were read from a single sample in a study of blood T cells in healthy people across ages. Via MiXCR, TCRdb re-called the 5' RACE reads, giving one row per CDR3 protein. The sample lists about 1,400,000 distinct CDR3 sequences, roughly 60% seen once, with approximately 7% in the top ten. The specimen was blood. The receptors stem from a young man in good health. Both conserved end residues are part of each CDR3. Fields, in order: D gene, J gene, clone size, V gene, CDR3 protein, CDR3 DNA. A D gene is named only where the DNA matches it firmly. Part of the rows lack a size; the others show once, few, many or a class for expanded clones.

.,TRBJ1-4,.,TRBV6-5,CASRSKRGHTNEKLFF,TGTGCCAGCAGGTCTAAAAGGGGTCATACTAATGAAAAACTGTTTTTT
.,TRBJ2-7,.,TRBV10-3,CAISALGETYEQYF,TGTGCCATCAGCGCCCTGGGGGAGACCTACGAGCAGTACTTC
.,TRBJ1-2,.,TRBV12-3/TRBV12-4,CASSLMGPRNGYTF,TGTGCCAGCAGTTTAATGGGCCCTAGGAATGGCTACACCTTC
.,TRBJ2-7,.,TRBV27,CASSFAVGGSYEQYF,TGTGCCAGCAGTTTCGCAGTGGGGGGTTCCTACGAGCAGTACTTC
.,TRBJ2-1,many,TRBV5-1,CASSLDFHPRDEQFF,TGCGCCAGCAGCTTGGATTTCCACCCAAGAGATGAGCAGTTCTTC
.,TRBJ2-3,few,TRBV6-5,CASSYIDSTDTQYF,TGTGCCAGCAGTTACATAGATAGCACAGATACGCAGTATTTT
.,TRBJ1-1,.,TRBV12-3/TRBV12-4,CASSLSTGKGLGAFF,TGTGCCAGCAGTTTAAGTACGGGAAAGGGACTGGGGGCTTTCTTT
TRBD1,TRBJ1-1,.,TRBV7-6,CASSPPTGAPEAFF,TGTGCCAGCAGCCCCCCCACAGGGGCCCCTGAAGCTTTCTTT
TRBD1,TRBJ1-1,.,TRBV4-1,CASSQFPFQGANTEAFF,TGCGCCAGCAGCCAATTTCCATTCCAGGGGGCGAACACTGAAGCTTTCTTT
TRBD2,TRBJ2-3,.,TRBV5-1,CASRRGTSGPTDTQYF,TGCGCCAGCAGGAGAGGGACTAGCGGGCCCACAGATACGCAGTATTTT
.,TRBJ2-7,.,TRBV10-3,CASGDLLSSEQYF,TGTGCCAGCGGGGACCTCTTGTCCAGCGAGCAGTACTTC
.,TRBJ2-3,few,TRBV20-1,CSARAPEGQYF,TGCAGTGCTAGAGCTCCAGAGGGGCAGTATTTT
.,TRBJ2-3,.,TRBV4-3,CASSQPMGSTDTQYF,TGCGCCAGCAGCCAACCGATGGGGTCCACAGATACGCAGTATTTT
.,TRBJ2-7,.,TRBV5-8,CASSLSQNPYYEQYF,TGTGCCAGCAGCTTGTCTCAGAATCCTTACTACGAGCAGTACTTC
TRBD1,TRBJ2-7,.,TRBV27,CASSLLSTGQAPYEQYF,TGTGCCAGCAGTTTATTGTCCACGGGACAGGCCCCCTACGAGCAGTACTTC
.,TRBJ1-5,many,TRBV27,CASSFEGNQPQHF,TGTGCCAGCAGTTTCGAGGGGAATCAGCCCCAGCATTTT
.,TRBJ2-5,.,TRBV20-1,CSARGVSQETQYF,TGCAGTGCTAGGGGGGTTTCTCAGGAGACCCAGTACTTC
.,TRBJ2-2,.,TRBV12-3/TRBV12-4,CASSGADRELFF,TGTGCCAGCAGTGGGGCAGACAGGGAGCTGTTTTTT
.,TRBJ1-1,.,TRBV29-1,CSADPGGGITEAFF,TGCAGCGCAGATCCGGGAGGGGGTATCACTGAAGCTTTCTTT
.,TRBJ1-1,.,TRBV2,CASSDRKLGTEAFF,TGTGCCAGCAGTGACAGGAAGTTGGGCACTGAAGCTTTCTTT
.,TRBJ1-2,.,TRBV6-2/TRBV6-3,CASSYSIHGYTF,TGTGCCAGCAGTTACTCGATCCACGGCTACACCTTC
.,TRBJ2-1,.,TRBV16,CASSTKYEQFF,TGTGCCAGCAGTACGAAATATGAGCAGTTCTTC
TRBD2,TRBJ2-3,few,TRBV12-3/TRBV12-4,CASSFPLAGSTDTQYF,TGTGCCAGCAGTTTTCCCTTAGCGGGAAGCACAGATACGCAGTATTTT
.,TRBJ1-2,.,TRBV6-5,CASSYSRGRHGYTF,TGTGCCAGCAGTTACTCTCGGGGGAGGCATGGCTACACCTTC
.,TRBJ2-5,.,TRBV7-9,CASSLGYGQGKGTQYF,TGTGCCAGCAGCTTAGGATACGGGCAGGGGAAAGGGACCCAGTACTTC
TRBD2,TRBJ2-7,once,TRBV25-1,CASSLGLVPNEQYF,TGTGCCAGCAGTCTCGGACTAGTCCCAAACGAGCAGTACTTC
TRBD2,TRBJ2-5,.,TRBV20-1,CSARGAGANKETQYF,TGCAGTGCTAGAGGAGCGGGGGCGAATAAAGAGACCCAGTACTTC
.,TRBJ2-5,.,TRBV7-2,CASSSLGLPQETQYF,TGTGCCAGCAGCTCCCTAGGGCTGCCCCAAGAGACCCAGTACTTC
TRBD1,TRBJ2-7,.,TRBV6-5,CASSYRGTGSPLGTYEQYF,TGTGCCAGCAGTTATAGGGGGACAGGATCACCACTTGGAACCTACGAGCAGTACTTC
.,TRBJ2-7,once,TRBV30,CAGGQDRLSSYEQYF,TGTGCCGGGGGGCAGGACAGGCTCAGCTCCTACGAGCAGTACTTC
.,TRBJ1-2,.,TRBV12-3/TRBV12-4,CASSFRGAGYGYTF,TGTGCCAGCAGTTTCCGGGGGGCGGGCTATGGCTACACCTTC
.,TRBJ2-7,.,TRBV4-2,CASSPWTAEVNYEQYF,TGTGCCAGCAGCCCGTGGACCGCGGAGGTCAACTACGAGCAGTACTTC
.,TRBJ2-7,few,TRBV29-1,CSVEIKREQYF,TGCAGCGTTGAAATAAAGAGGGAGCAGTACTTC
.,TRBJ1-2,.,TRBV25-1,CASSERGWYGYTF,TGTGCCAGCAGTGAACGGGGCTGGTATGGCTACACCTTC
TRBD2,TRBJ2-3,few,TRBV11-2,CASSLVGREGEVDTQYF,TGTGCCAGCAGCTTAGTCGGGCGGGAGGGGGAAGTAGATACGCAGTATTTT
.,TRBJ2-6,.,TRBV20-1,CSARVTGVSGANVLTF,TGCAGTGCTAGGGTCACAGGAGTCTCTGGGGCCAACGTCCTGACTTTC
.,TRBJ2-5,.,TRBV12-3/TRBV12-4,CASGYRAYKQYF,TGTGCCAGCGGGTACAGGGCCTACAAGCAGTACTTC
TRBD2,TRBJ2-3,.,TRBV7-2,CATQGVASGATDTQYF,TGTGCCACCCAGGGGGTGGCTAGCGGGGCGACAGATACGCAGTATTTT
.,TRBJ2-7,.,TRBV27,CASSSTETADEQYF,TGTGCCAGCAGTTCCACAGAGACGGCCGACGAGCAGTACTTC
TRBD1,TRBJ2-3,few,TRBV7-9,CASSFDRATDTQYF,TGTGCCAGCAGCTTTGACAGGGCGACAGATACGCAGTATTTT
TRBD1,TRBJ2-5,.,TRBV15,CATRTGFQETQYF,TGTGCCACCAGGACAGGGTTCCAAGAGACCCAGTACTTC
TRBD1,TRBJ2-7,.,TRBV29-1,CSVASGQSYEQYF,TGCAGCGTTGCTTCGGGACAGTCCTACGAGCAGTACTTC
TRBD1,TRBJ2-3,.,TRBV6-6,CASKDRGLDTQYF,TGTGCCAGCAAAGACAGGGGGCTAGATACGCAGTATTTT
.,TRBJ1-1,.,TRBV28,CASRPQRGGAFF,TGTGCCAGCAGACCCCAGAGGGGGGGAGCTTTCTTT
TRBD2,TRBJ2-7,.,TRBV27,CASSFREGTNEQYF,TGTGCCAGCAGTTTCAGGGAGGGAACCAACGAGCAGTACTTC
.,TRBJ2-7,.,TRBV10-2,CASRPASSYEQYF,TGCGCCAGCAGGCCCGCTAGCTCCTACGAGCAGTACTTC
.,TRBJ1-1,once,TRBV5-5,CASSSRAIRGTEAFF,TGTGCCAGCAGCTCCCGGGCAATTCGGGGCACTGAAGCTTTCTTT
.,TRBJ2-5,few,TRBV10-3,CAISVGARGTEETQYF,TGTGCCATCAGTGTGGGAGCCCGGGGGACCGAGGAGACCCAGTACTTC
.,TRBJ1-5,.,TRBV7-2,CAGSSDPNQPQHF,TGTGCCGGCAGCTCTGACCCCAATCAGCCCCAGCATTTT
.,TRBJ2-3,.,TRBV27,CASSFSAGLTDTQYF,TGTGCCAGCAGTTTTTCCGCCGGGCTTACAGATACGCAGTATTTT
.,TRBJ1-1,.,TRBV6-2/TRBV6-3,CASSWLFGLGTEAFF,TGTGCCAGCAGTTGGTTATTTGGACTGGGCACTGAAGCTTTCTTT
TRBD1,TRBJ2-7,few,TRBV5-1,CASSGGQGKSYEQYF,TGCGCCAGCAGCGGGGGACAGGGAAAGTCCTACGAGCAGTACTTC
.,TRBJ2-7,.,TRBV4-2,CASSQFQGSSYEQYF,TGTGCCAGCAGCCAATTCCAGGGAAGCTCCTACGAGCAGTACTTC
.,TRBJ2-5,.,TRBV7-6,CASSSPGHLQETQYF,TGTGCCAGCAGCTCACCGGGACACCTCCAAGAGACCCAGTACTTC
.,TRBJ2-1,few,TRBV7-2,CASSLGQVYEQFF,TGTGCCAGCAGCTTAGGTCAGGTTTATGAGCAGTTCTTC
.,TRBJ2-1,.,TRBV9,CASSAPLFPGSNEQFF,TGTGCCAGCAGCGCGCCTCTTTTTCCGGGAAGCAATGAGCAGTTCTTC
.,TRBJ2-3,.,TRBV21-1,CASSKDPSGYNTDTQYF,TGTGCCAGCAGCAAAGATCCTAGCGGATACAACACAGATACGCAGTATTTT